One T cell receptor (beta chain) is described in this entry. This entry belongs to a study of blood T cell repertoires in COVID-19. Assay: immunoSEQ multiplex PCR; the TCRdb copy retains only in-frame clones and omits some. The table records roughly 170,000 clones, approximately 84% of them present only once. One Seattle source followed patients from active infection through their disease course. The V gene end was trimmed by 2 bases and the J gene end by 4 bases; junction bases not matched to a gene: 13. The CDR3 consists of 18 residues. Looked up from germline, CDR1 is MNHNS and CDR2 is SASEGT. The chain uses TRBV6-1 and TRBJ2-1, with 8 positions matching TRBD2. Sequenced: peripheral blood. This TCR was sampled from a woman aged 50 to 60 with COVID-19, enrolled during active disease. The CDR3, as DNA: TGTGCCAGCAGTGAACAAGAGGGTCGACTAGCGCGATACAATGAGCAGTTCTTC. It is translated as CASSEQEGRLARYNEQFF.